This T cell receptor (beta chain) was identified during a study of T cells after yellow fever vaccination. Study in general: Fractions containing few cells were prepared with SMART-Seq v4 Ultra Low Input. General study findings and limits: Clones from primary vaccination mostly reappeared after the booster (around 96% CD4, about 88% CD8). The secondary response was weaker but peaked faster, day 5 versus 15.

TCRdb used MiXCR to reprocess the 5' RACE reads, holding one entry per CDR3 protein. The profile shows 450,000 to 650,000 distinct CDR3 sequences, around an eighth of them singletons. This clonotype was seen only a few times. The antigen is undetermined. Germline and junction disagree at one end, which may indicate a read error. Specimen: PBMCs, collected on the day of the yellow fever booster vaccination. The receptor was derived from a man aged 25 to 40 who received the YFV17D yellow fever vaccine.

The CDR3 here is CASSPYRLARAIQHF. The DNA for the CDR3 is TGTGCCAGCAGTCCCTACCGATTAGCCAGGGCCATTCAGCACTTC. This chain links TRBV12-3 or TRBV12-4 with TRBJ2-4; a weak D match, TRBD1 (5 bases). This CDR3 is 15 amino acids long.